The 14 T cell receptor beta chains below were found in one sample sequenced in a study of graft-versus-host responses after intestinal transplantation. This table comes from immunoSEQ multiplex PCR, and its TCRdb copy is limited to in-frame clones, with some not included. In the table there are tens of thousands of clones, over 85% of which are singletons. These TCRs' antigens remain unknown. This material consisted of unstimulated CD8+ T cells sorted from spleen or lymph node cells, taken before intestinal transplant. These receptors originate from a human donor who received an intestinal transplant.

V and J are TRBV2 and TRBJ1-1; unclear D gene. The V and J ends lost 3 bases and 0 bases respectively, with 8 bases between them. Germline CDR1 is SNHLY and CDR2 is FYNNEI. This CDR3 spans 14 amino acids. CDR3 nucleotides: TGTGCCAGCAGTGACCCAGGCATGAACACTGAAGCTTTCTTT. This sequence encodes CASSDPGMNTEAFF.

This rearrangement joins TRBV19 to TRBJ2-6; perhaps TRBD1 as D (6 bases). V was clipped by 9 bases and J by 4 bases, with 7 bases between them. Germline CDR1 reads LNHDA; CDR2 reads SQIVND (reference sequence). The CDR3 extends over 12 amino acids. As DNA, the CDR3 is TGTGCCAGCGGGACAGGGGCCAACGTCCTGACTTTC. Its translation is CASGTGANVLTF. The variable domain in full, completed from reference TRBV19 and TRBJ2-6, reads DGGITQSPKYLFRKEGQNVTLSCEQNLNHDAMYWYRQDPGQGLRLIYYSQIVNDFQKGDIAEGYSVSREKKESFPLTVTSAQKNPTAFYLCASGTGANVLTFGAGSRLTVL.

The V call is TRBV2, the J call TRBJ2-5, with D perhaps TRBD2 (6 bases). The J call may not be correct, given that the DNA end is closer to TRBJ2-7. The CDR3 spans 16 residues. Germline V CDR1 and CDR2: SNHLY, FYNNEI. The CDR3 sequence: CASSERLGRRVYEQYF. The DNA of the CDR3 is TGTGCCAGCAGTGAAAGATTAGGCAGGAGGGTCTACGAGCAGTACTTC.

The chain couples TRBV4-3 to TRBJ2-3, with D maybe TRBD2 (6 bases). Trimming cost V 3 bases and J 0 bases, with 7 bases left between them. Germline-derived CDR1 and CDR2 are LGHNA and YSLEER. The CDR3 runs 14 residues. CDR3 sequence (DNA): TGCGCCAGCAGCCAGGGGACTAGCACAGATACGCAGTATTTT. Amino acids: CASSQGTSTDTQYF.

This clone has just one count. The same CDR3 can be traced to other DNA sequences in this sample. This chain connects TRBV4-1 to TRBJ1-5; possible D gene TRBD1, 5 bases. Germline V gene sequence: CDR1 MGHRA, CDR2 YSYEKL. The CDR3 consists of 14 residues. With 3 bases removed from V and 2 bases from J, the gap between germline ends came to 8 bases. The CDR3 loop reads CASSQGPGNQPQHF. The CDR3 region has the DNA TGCGCCAGCAGCCAGGGGCCAGGCAATCAGCCCCAGCATTTT.

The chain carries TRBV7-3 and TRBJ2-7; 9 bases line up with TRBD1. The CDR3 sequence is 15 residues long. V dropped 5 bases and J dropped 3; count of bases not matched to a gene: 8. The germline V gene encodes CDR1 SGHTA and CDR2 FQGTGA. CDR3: CASSPSGQGDYEQYF. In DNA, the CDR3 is TGTGCCAGCAGCCCGTCGGGACAGGGAGACTACGAGCAGTACTTC.

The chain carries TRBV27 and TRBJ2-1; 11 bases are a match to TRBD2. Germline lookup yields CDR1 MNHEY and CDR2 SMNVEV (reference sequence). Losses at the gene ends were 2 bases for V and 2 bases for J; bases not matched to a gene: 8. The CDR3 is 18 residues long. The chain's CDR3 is CASSLAFTSGGTYNEQFF. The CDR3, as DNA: TGTGCCAGCAGTTTAGCCTTTACTAGCGGGGGTACCTACAATGAGCAGTTCTTC.

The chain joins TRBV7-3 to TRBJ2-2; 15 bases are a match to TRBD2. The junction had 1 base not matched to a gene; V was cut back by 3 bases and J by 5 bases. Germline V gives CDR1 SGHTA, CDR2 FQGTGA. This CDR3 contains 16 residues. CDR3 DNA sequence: TGTGCCAGCAGCTTCGGACTAGCGGGGGGGACCGGGGAGCTGTTTTTT. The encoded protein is CASSFGLAGGTGELFF.

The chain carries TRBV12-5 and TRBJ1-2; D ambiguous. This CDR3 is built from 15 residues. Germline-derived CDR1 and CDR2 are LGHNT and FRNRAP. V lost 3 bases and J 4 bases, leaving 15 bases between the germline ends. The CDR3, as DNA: TGTGCTAGTGGTTTATTCCGGGAATGGAGCTATGGCTACACCTTC. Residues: CASGLFREWSYGYTF.

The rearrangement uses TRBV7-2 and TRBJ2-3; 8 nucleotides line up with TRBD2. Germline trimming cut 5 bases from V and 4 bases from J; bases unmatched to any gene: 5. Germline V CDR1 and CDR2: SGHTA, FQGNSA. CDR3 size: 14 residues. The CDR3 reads CASSRLALSDTQYF. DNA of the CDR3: TGTGCCAGCAGCCGACTAGCGTTATCAGATACGCAGTATTTT.

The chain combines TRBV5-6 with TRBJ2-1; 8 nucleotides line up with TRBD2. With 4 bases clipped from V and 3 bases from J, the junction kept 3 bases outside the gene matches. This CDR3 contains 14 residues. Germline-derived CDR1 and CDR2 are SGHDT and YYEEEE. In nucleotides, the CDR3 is TGTGCCAGCAGCGAGGGACTAGGCTACAATGAGCAGTTCTTC. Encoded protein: CASSEGLGYNEQFF.

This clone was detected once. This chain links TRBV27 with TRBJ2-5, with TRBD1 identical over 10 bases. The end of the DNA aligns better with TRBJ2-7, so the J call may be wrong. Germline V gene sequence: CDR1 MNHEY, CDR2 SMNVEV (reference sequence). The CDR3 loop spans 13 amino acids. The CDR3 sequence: CATADRGTYEQYF. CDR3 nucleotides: TGTGCCACCGCGGACAGGGGGACCTACGAGCAGTACTTC.

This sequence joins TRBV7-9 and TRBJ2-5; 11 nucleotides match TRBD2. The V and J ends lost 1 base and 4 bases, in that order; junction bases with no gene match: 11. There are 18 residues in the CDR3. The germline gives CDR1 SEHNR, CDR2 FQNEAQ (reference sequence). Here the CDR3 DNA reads TGTGCCAGCAGCTTAGGTACTAGCGGGAGATTAGGCAGAGAGACCCAGTACTTC. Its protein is CASSLGTSGRLGRETQYF.

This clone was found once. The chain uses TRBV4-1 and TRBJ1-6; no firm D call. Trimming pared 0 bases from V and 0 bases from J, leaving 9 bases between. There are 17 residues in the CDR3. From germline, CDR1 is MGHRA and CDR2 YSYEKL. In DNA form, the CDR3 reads TGCGCCAGCAGCCAAGATTACCCCAGCTCCTATAATTCACCCCTCCACTTT. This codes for CASSQDYPSSYNSPLHF.